Listed below are T cell receptor beta chains from one sample, sequenced in a study of radiation and T cells in renal cell carcinoma. Only in-frame clones appear in the TCRdb table, and some are missing; sequencing was by immunoSEQ multiplex PCR. The sample records 80,000 or so clones, 80% to 90% being singletons. The sequenced sample was blood, obtained from a patient whose treatment included radiotherapy and nephrectomy. The receptors were gathered from a woman between 65 and 79 years old with renal cell carcinoma. CDR3s include the opening cysteine and the closing phenylalanine or tryptophan. A D gene is named only where the DNA matches it firmly. For some rows the clone size is stated as once, few or many, or as a class when expanded; others skip it.

clone_size,j_call,d_call,v_call,cdr3_nt,cdr3_aa
few,TRBJ1-1,NA,TRBV30,TGTGCCTGGAATCACGGTTTAAACACTGAAGCTTTCTTT,CAWNHGLNTEAFF
NA,TRBJ1-2,TRBD1,TRBV7-8,TGTGCCAGCAGCCTAAGACAGGGGGCGGGTGGCTACACCTTC,CASSLRQGAGGYTF
NA,TRBJ2-1,TRBD2,TRBV6-6,TGTGCCAGCAGTCGCGGGGGGGGATACAATGAGCAGTTCTTC,CASSRGGGYNEQFF
NA,TRBJ2-7,NA,TRBV7-2,TGTGCCAGCAGCTTAAGGATAGCGGACTACGAGCAGTACTTC,CASSLRIADYEQYF
once,TRBJ2-3,NA,TRBV5-1,TGCGCCAGCAGCTTGGCCAATCCTAGCTCAGATACGCAGTATTTT,CASSLANPSSDTQYF
NA,TRBJ1-2,NA,TRBV5-4,TGTGCCAGCAGCTCTCTGGACAGCCCTTACTATGGCTACACCTTC,CASSSLDSPYYGYTF
NA,TRBJ1-4,TRBD1,TRBV7-2,TGTGCCAGCAGCTGGGACAGCAATCCTGGTGGAGGAAAACTGTTTTTT,CASSWDSNPGGGKLFF
NA,TRBJ1-2,NA,TRBV5-4,TGTGCCAGCAGCTTGGGAGCGGGCCGGGGGGTAGGTGGCTACACCTTC,CASSLGAGRGVGGYTF
NA,TRBJ1-4,NA,TRBV27,TGTGCCAGCAGTTATTTGGACAAACGAGGGACTAATGAAAAACTGTTTTTT,CASSYLDKRGTNEKLFF
NA,TRBJ1-1,TRBD1,TRBV6-1,TGTGCCAGCAGTGTCGACAGGGGCACTGAAGCTTTCTTT,CASSVDRGTEAFF
NA,TRBJ2-5,TRBD2,TRBV6-1,TGTGCCAGTACTAGCGGGGGGGCTAGGGAGACCCAGTACTTC,CASTSGGARETQYF
once,TRBJ1-2,TRBD1,TRBV28,TGTGCCAGCAGTTTAGGACAGGGGTATGGCTACACCTTC,CASSLGQGYGYTF
few,TRBJ1-1,NA,TRBV7-3,TGTGCCAGCAGCCCCGGACGGAGGAACACTGAAGCTTTCTTT,CASSPGRRNTEAFF
NA,TRBJ2-7,TRBD2,TRBV5-1,TGCGCCAGCAGCTTGGTCGGGGGGAACGAGCAGTACTTC,CASSLVGGNEQYF
NA,TRBJ1-2,NA,TRBV2,TGTGCCAGCAGCTCCCCGGGGGTTTGGCATGGCTACACCTTC,CASSSPGVWHGYTF
NA,TRBJ1-2,NA,TRBV19,TGTGCCAGTAGTATGGATCCAGGGACCAACTATGGCTACACCTTC,CASSMDPGTNYGYTF
once,TRBJ1-1,NA,TRBV4-3,TGCGCCAGCAGCCAAAACATCGGGAGGAACACTGAAGCTTTCTTT,CASSQNIGRNTEAFF
NA,TRBJ1-5,TRBD1,TRBV30,TGTGCCTGGAGTAGACAGGGGGGGGGACAGCCCCAGCATTTT,CAWSRQGGGQPQHF
once,TRBJ2-5,TRBD1,TRBV7-6,TGTGCCAGCAGCACGGGACAGGGGGCGAGAGAGACCCAGTACTTC,CASSTGQGARETQYF
NA,TRBJ2-2,NA,TRBV7-2,TGTGCCAGCCGCCGCCCGGGGGCTCACTTCTCGAACACCGGGGAGCTGTTTTTT,CASRRPGAHFSNTGELFF
NA,TRBJ2-5,NA,TRBV7-8,TGTGCCAGCAGCCGAGCCTTGGAGACCCAGTACTTC,CASSRALETQYF
NA,TRBJ1-2,NA,TRBV5-4,TGTGCCAGCAGCTGGCCATTGCGCCATGGCTACACCTTC,CASSWPLRHGYTF
NA,TRBJ2-1,NA,TRBV19,TGTGCCAGTAGTATTAGGCGGGATTCCTACAATGAGCAGTTCTTC,CASSIRRDSYNEQFF
NA,TRBJ1-1,NA,TRBV5-1,TGCGCCAGCAGCGGGGGACTTTTTTTCACTGAAGCTTTCTTT,CASSGGLFFTEAFF
NA,TRBJ2-7,TRBD1,TRBV14,TGTGCCAGCAGCCAACATTTTGACAGGGTAATGCCCTACGAGCAGTACTTC,CASSQHFDRVMPYEQYF
NA,TRBJ1-4,NA,TRBV19,TGTGCCAGTAGTATACGGAAGAATGAAAAACTGTTTTTT,CASSIRKNEKLFF
NA,TRBJ2-1,NA,TRBV4-2,TGTGCCAGCAGCCAAAACACCGGGACTGGGTACAATGAGCAGTTCTTC,CASSQNTGTGYNEQFF
NA,TRBJ2-7,TRBD1,TRBV28,TGTGCCAGCCGTGGGACAGGGGCGTACGAGCAGTACTTC,CASRGTGAYEQYF
NA,TRBJ2-3,NA,TRBV11-3,TGTGCCAGCAGCTTCGCAGATACGCAGTATTTT,CASSFADTQYF
NA,TRBJ1-2,NA,TRBV11-3,TGTGCCAGCCATCAGCAGGGAGACTATGGCTACACCTTC,CASHQQGDYGYTF
NA,TRBJ1-1,NA,TRBV5-4,TGTGCCAGCAGCCTGCCTTGGGGTCAGGGCACTGAAGCTTTCTTT,CASSLPWGQGTEAFF
once,TRBJ1-5,NA,TRBV7-2,TGTGCCAGCAGCTTAAATGCCTTCGGGATGGGCAGCAATCAGCCCCAGCATTTT,CASSLNAFGMGSNQPQHF
NA,TRBJ1-6,NA,TRBV6-1,TGTGCCAGCAGTGCTGACACCTATTCACCCCTCCACTTT,CASSADTYSPLHF
NA,TRBJ1-2,NA,TRBV6-1,TGTGCCAGCAGTGGACAGCGATCTAACTATGGCTACACCTTC,CASSGQRSNYGYTF
NA,TRBJ2-3,TRBD2,TRBV11-2,TGTGCCAGCAGCCCCCGGGGTAGCGGGGGGAAGGATACGCAGTATTTT,CASSPRGSGGKDTQYF
NA,TRBJ2-1,NA,TRBV9,TGTGCCAGCAGCCCGGACCTACGGGGTAGCGACAATGAGCAGTTCTTC,CASSPDLRGSDNEQFF
NA,TRBJ1-1,NA,TRBV18,TGTGCCAGCTCACGGGGGCTAGGGGACACTGAAGCTTTCTTT,CASSRGLGDTEAFF
NA,TRBJ2-3,NA,TRBV2,TGTGCCAGCCATCTTACGGATACGCAGTATTTT,CASHLTDTQYF
NA,TRBJ2-7,NA,TRBV6-1,TGTGCCAGCAGTGTGAGGGGGAGCTCCTACGAGCAGTACTTC,CASSVRGSSYEQYF
NA,TRBJ1-2,TRBD1,TRBV30,TGTGCCTGGAGTGTATCGGGAGGGGGCCTGGATGGCTACACCTTC,CAWSVSGGGLDGYTF
NA,TRBJ1-1,NA,TRBV7-3,TGTGCCAGCAGCCCAGGGACCACTGAAGCTTTCTTT,CASSPGTTEAFF
few,TRBJ1-2,NA,TRBV6-5,TGTGCCAGCAGCTGGGGTGTGAACTATGGCTACACCTTC,CASSWGVNYGYTF
NA,TRBJ2-7,NA,TRBV29-1,TGCAGCGTTGTGGGGGGGCCTAACTACGAGCAGTACTTC,CSVVGGPNYEQYF
NA,TRBJ1-2,TRBD1,TRBV19,TGTGCCAGTACCGGGGACAGGGTCTATGGCTACACCTTC,CASTGDRVYGYTF
NA,TRBJ2-1,TRBD2,TRBV7-9,TGTGCCAGCAGCTTAGAGGCGGGGGTTTACAATGAGCAGTTCTTC,CASSLEAGVYNEQFF
NA,TRBJ1-5,NA,TRBV9,TGTGCCAGCAGCGTCCAGGGGTCGAGCAATCAGCCCCAGCATTTT,CASSVQGSSNQPQHF